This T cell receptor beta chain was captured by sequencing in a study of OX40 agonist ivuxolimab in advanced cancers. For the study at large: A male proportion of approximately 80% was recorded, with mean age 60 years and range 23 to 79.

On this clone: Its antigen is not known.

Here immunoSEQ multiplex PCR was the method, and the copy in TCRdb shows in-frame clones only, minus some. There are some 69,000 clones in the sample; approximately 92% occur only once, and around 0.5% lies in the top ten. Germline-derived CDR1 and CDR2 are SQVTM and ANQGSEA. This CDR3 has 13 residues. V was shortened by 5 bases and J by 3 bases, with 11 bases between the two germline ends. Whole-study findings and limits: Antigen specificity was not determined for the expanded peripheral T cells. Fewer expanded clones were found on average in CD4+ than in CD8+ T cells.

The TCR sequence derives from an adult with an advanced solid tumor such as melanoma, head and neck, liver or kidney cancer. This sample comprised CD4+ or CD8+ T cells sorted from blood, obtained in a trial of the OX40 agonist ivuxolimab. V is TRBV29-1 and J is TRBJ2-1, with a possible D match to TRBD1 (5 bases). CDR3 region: CSVRDRNYNEQFF. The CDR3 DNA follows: TGCAGCGTTCGAGACAGAAACTACAATGAGCAGTTCTTC.